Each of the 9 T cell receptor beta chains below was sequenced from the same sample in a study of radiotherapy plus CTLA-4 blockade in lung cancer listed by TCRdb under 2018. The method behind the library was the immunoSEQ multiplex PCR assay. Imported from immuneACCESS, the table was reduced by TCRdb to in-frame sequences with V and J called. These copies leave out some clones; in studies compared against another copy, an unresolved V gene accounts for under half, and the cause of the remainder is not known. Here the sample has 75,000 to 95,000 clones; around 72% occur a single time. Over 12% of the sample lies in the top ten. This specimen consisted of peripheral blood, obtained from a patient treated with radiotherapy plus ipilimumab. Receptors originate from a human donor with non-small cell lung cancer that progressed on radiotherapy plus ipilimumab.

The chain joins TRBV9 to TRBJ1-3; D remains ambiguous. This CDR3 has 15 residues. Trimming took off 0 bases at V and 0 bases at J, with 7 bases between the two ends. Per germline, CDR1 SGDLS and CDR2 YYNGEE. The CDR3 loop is CASSVGVSSGNTIYF. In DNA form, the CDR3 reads TGTGCCAGCAGCGTAGGCGTCAGCTCTGGAAACACCATATATTTT.

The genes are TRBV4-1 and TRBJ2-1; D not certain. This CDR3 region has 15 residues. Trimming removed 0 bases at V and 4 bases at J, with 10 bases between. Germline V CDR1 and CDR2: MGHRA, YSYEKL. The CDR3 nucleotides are TGCGCCAGCAGCCAAGACAGACCCATTTACAATGAGCAGTTCTTC. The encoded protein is CASSQDRPIYNEQFF.

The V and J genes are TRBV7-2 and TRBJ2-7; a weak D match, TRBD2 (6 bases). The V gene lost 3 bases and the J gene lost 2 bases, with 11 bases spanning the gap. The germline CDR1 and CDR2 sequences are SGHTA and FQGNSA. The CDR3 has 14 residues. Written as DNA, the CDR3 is TGTGCCAGCAGCTTGGGCCCTAGCGCCTACGAGCAGTACTTC. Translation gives CASSLGPSAYEQYF.

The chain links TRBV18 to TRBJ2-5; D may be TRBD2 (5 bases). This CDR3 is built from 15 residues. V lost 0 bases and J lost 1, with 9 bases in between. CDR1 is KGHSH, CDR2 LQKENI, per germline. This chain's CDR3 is CASSPPSAGQETQYF. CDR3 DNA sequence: TGTGCCAGCTCACCACCCTCGGCGGGCCAAGAGACCCAGTACTTC.

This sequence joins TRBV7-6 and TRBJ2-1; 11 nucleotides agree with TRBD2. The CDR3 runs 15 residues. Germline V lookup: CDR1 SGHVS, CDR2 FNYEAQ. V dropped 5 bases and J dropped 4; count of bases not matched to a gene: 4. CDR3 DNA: TGTGCCAGCAGCCTCCTAGCGGGGGGTTACAATGAGCAGTTCTTC. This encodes CASSLLAGGYNEQFF.

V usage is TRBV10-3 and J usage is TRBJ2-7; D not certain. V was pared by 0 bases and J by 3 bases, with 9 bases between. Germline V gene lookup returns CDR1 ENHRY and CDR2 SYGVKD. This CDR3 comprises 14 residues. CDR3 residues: CAISESAANYEQYF. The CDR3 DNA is TGTGCCATCAGTGAGTCGGCGGCCAACTACGAGCAGTACTTC.

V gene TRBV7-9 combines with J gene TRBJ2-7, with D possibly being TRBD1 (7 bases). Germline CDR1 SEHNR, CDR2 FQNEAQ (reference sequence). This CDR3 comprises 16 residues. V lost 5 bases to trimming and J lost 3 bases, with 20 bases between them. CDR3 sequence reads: CASSGKGQAGNYEQYF. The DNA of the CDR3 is TGTGCCAGCAGCGGGAAAGGACAGGCGGGGAACTACGAGCAGTACTTC.

The CDR3 reads CASSVRGGPMNTEAFF. CDR3 DNA sequence: TGTGCCAGCAGCGTAAGGGGGGGCCCAATGAACACTGAAGCTTTCTTT. The chain links TRBV9 to TRBJ1-1; weak D call: TRBD1 (6 bases). Trimming pared 1 base from V and 0 bases from J, leaving 13 bases between. The length of the CDR3 is 16 residues. Germline assignment: CDR1 SGDLS and CDR2 YYNGEE. Variable domain in full (rest from reference TRBV9 and TRBJ1-1): DSGVTQTPKHLITATGQRVTLRCSPRSGDLSVYWYQQSLDQGLQFLIQYYNGEERAKGNILERFSAQQFPDLHSELNLSSLELGDSALYFCASSVRGGPMNTEAFFGQGTRLTVV.

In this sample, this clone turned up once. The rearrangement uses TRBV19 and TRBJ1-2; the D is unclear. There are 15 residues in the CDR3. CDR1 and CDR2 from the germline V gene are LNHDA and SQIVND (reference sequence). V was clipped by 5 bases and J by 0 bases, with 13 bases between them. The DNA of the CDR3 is TGTGCCAGTAGTTACCAGCGACTAGCTAACTATGGCTACACCTTC. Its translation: CASSYQRLANYGYTF.